These T cell receptor beta chains were read from a single sample in a study of human T cells and chemical hapten exposure. TCRdb fed the RACE reads into MiXCR, producing one record per CDR3 protein. Of 60,000 to 70,000 distinct CDR3 sequences listed, roughly 9.7% are singletons. Sample: whole blood, taken in connection with sensitization to the hapten diphenylcyclopropenone (DPC). All receptors derive from a woman between 45 and 60 years old with alopecia areata. Some clones in this sample may be carry-over from other donors' samples. CDR3s include the opening cysteine and the closing phenylalanine or tryptophan. Each record gives: J gene, clone size, D gene, V gene, CDR3 DNA, CDR3 protein. The D gene is left open where the match is weak. Clone size appears in some rows only: once, few, many, or a class for an expanded clone.

j_call: TRBJ1-1; clone_size: NA; d_call: NA; v_call: TRBV20-1; cdr3_nt: TGCAGTGCTAGCTTGGGGATCGGCACTGAAGCTTTCTTT; cdr3_aa: CSASLGIGTEAFF
j_call: TRBJ1-4; clone_size: NA; d_call: NA; v_call: TRBV30; cdr3_nt: TGTGCCTGGAGTGGACTGTTGCGGGAAGAAAAACTGTTTTTT; cdr3_aa: CAWSGLLREEKLFF
j_call: TRBJ1-1; clone_size: NA; d_call: NA; v_call: TRBV5-1; cdr3_nt: TGCGCCAGCAGCTTCGGCCCCGACACTGAAGCTTTCTTT; cdr3_aa: CASSFGPDTEAFF
j_call: TRBJ1-6; clone_size: NA; d_call: TRBD1; v_call: TRBV13; cdr3_nt: TGTGCCAGCAGCCTGACAGGGGTTTCCTATAATTCACCCCTCCACTTT; cdr3_aa: CASSLTGVSYNSPLHF
j_call: TRBJ1-1; clone_size: many; d_call: TRBD1; v_call: TRBV6-6; cdr3_nt: TGTGCCAGTACAGGGGGTGTCTCTGAAGCTTTCTTT; cdr3_aa: CASTGGVSEAFF
j_call: TRBJ2-2; clone_size: NA; d_call: NA; v_call: TRBV19; cdr3_nt: TGTGCCAGTAGTATGGGGTATGGAGTCGGGGAGCTGTTTTTT; cdr3_aa: CASSMGYGVGELFF
j_call: TRBJ2-3; clone_size: NA; d_call: NA; v_call: TRBV7-3; cdr3_nt: TGTGCCAGCAGCTCCACGGGACTCATCACAGATACGCAGTATTTT; cdr3_aa: CASSSTGLITDTQYF
j_call: TRBJ2-1; clone_size: many; d_call: TRBD2; v_call: TRBV11-2; cdr3_nt: TGTGCCAGCAGCTTTGGCGGGAGTGGCTACAATGAGCAGTTCTTC; cdr3_aa: CASSFGGSGYNEQFF
j_call: TRBJ2-7; clone_size: many; d_call: NA; v_call: TRBV7-9; cdr3_nt: TGTGCCAGCAGCCACGGGTACTCCTACGAGCAGTACTTC; cdr3_aa: CASSHGYSYEQYF
j_call: TRBJ2-2; clone_size: few; d_call: NA; v_call: TRBV28; cdr3_nt: TGTGCCAGCAGTATGTTTGGGGTTTTAGCGGAAACCGGGGAGCTGTTTTTT; cdr3_aa: CASSMFGVLAETGELFF
j_call: TRBJ2-3; clone_size: NA; d_call: TRBD2; v_call: TRBV7-8; cdr3_nt: TGTGCCAGCAGGTCTACCGGGACTAGCGGGATTGTAGATACGCAGTATTTT; cdr3_aa: CASRSTGTSGIVDTQYF
j_call: TRBJ2-1; clone_size: NA; d_call: TRBD2; v_call: TRBV18; cdr3_nt: TGTGCCAGCTCACCCAGGCCCCAGCGGGATCGTCATGAGCAGTTCTTC; cdr3_aa: CASSPRPQRDRHEQFF
j_call: TRBJ2-1; clone_size: many; d_call: NA; v_call: TRBV30; cdr3_nt: TGTGCCTGGGGTTCGTCCTACAATGAGCAGTTCTTC; cdr3_aa: CAWGSSYNEQFF
j_call: TRBJ1-2; clone_size: few; d_call: TRBD1; v_call: TRBV6-5; cdr3_nt: TGTGCCAGCAGTTACAGATCACAGGGGAATGGGGGCGGCTACACCTTC; cdr3_aa: CASSYRSQGNGGGYTF
j_call: TRBJ1-4; clone_size: few; d_call: NA; v_call: TRBV20-1; cdr3_nt: TGCAGTGCTAGTGTGGGAGGGGATGAAAAACTGTTTTTT; cdr3_aa: CSASVGGDEKLFF
j_call: TRBJ2-7; clone_size: many; d_call: NA; v_call: TRBV14; cdr3_nt: TGTGCCAGCAGCCAAGACGAGGCACTCCCCTACGAGCAGTACTTC; cdr3_aa: CASSQDEALPYEQYF
j_call: TRBJ2-1; clone_size: few; d_call: NA; v_call: TRBV5-5; cdr3_nt: TGTGCCAGCAGCTTGGCGAGGGCTCGTGGTCTAAATTACTACAATGAGCAGTTCTTC; cdr3_aa: CASSLARARGLNYYNEQFF
j_call: TRBJ2-2; clone_size: few; d_call: NA; v_call: TRBV7-9; cdr3_nt: TGTGCCAGTCAGAACAGGGATCTCACCGGGGAGCTGTTTTTT; cdr3_aa: CASQNRDLTGELFF
j_call: TRBJ1-4; clone_size: many; d_call: TRBD1; v_call: TRBV20-1; cdr3_nt: TGCAGTGCTAGAGGACAGGGCCTTAATGAAAAACTGTTTTTT; cdr3_aa: CSARGQGLNEKLFF
j_call: TRBJ2-6; clone_size: NA; d_call: NA; v_call: TRBV11-2; cdr3_nt: TGTGCCAGCAGCTTAGTAAGGGTCGGGGCCAACGTCCTGACTTTC; cdr3_aa: CASSLVRVGANVLTF
j_call: TRBJ1-2; clone_size: many; d_call: NA; v_call: TRBV18; cdr3_nt: TGTGCCAGCTCACCACCCTCCTGGGGCTACACCTTC; cdr3_aa: CASSPPSWGYTF
j_call: TRBJ1-5; clone_size: few; d_call: TRBD1; v_call: TRBV7-9; cdr3_nt: TGTGCCAGCAGCCGACAGGGGGAAGGTCAGCCCCAGCATTTT; cdr3_aa: CASSRQGEGQPQHF
j_call: TRBJ1-4; clone_size: many; d_call: TRBD1; v_call: TRBV19; cdr3_nt: TGTGCCAGTAGTGGGACAGGCCCTGCAACTAATGAAAAACTGTTTTTT; cdr3_aa: CASSGTGPATNEKLFF
j_call: TRBJ2-1; clone_size: many; d_call: TRBD2; v_call: TRBV20-1; cdr3_nt: TGCAGTGCTAGCGAACTAGCGGGAGCACTCAATGAGCAGTTCTTC; cdr3_aa: CSASELAGALNEQFF
j_call: TRBJ1-5; clone_size: NA; d_call: NA; v_call: TRBV3-1; cdr3_nt: TGTGCCAGCAGCCAAGGATGGGGGGAGCTTAGCAATCAGCCCCAGCATTTT; cdr3_aa: CASSQGWGELSNQPQHF
j_call: TRBJ2-7; clone_size: once; d_call: NA; v_call: TRBV15; cdr3_nt: TGTGCCACCAGCAGACTCCAGGGTGCCTACGAGCAGTACTTC; cdr3_aa: CATSRLQGAYEQYF